This T cell receptor (beta chain) emerged from a study of glioma-infiltrating T cells after dendritic cell vaccination. Study in general: Patients received three intradermal dendritic cell vaccine injections at biweekly intervals.

Some clones are missing from TCRdb's copy, which holds only in-frame ones; the method was immunoSEQ multiplex PCR. The sample has 110,000 or so clones, around 89% seen once. Germline loops: CDR1 LNHDA, CDR2 SQIVND (reference sequence). CDR3 length: 13 residues. Between the trimmed V and J ends, which lost 6 bases and 4 bases, there was a span of 12 bases. Noted time point: after dendritic cell vaccination, including at tumor progression/relapse. V is TRBV19 and J is TRBJ1-2; possible D gene TRBD1, 5 bases. Sequenced material: blood, taken after dendritic cell vaccination. The sequence derives from a human donor with glioblastoma. CDR3: CASRLPGGYGYTF. DNA of the CDR3: TGTGCCAGTAGGCTGCCCGGGGGCTATGGCTACACCTTC. Using reference TRBV19 and TRBJ1-2 for the parts outside the CDR3, the full variable domain is DGGITQSPKYLFRKEGQNVTLSCEQNLNHDAMYWYRQDPGQGLRLIYYSQIVNDFQKGDIAEGYSVSREKKESFPLTVTSAQKNPTAFYLCASRLPGGYGYTFGSGTRLTVV.